The 16 T cell receptor beta chains in this list originate from one sample, sequenced in a study of cytomegalovirus exposure and HLA in healthy donors. The PCR was carried out with 60 Vbeta primers and 13 Jbeta primers. Sequencing used immunoSEQ multiplex PCR; TCRdb keeps in-frame clones, though not all of them. Of 120,000 or so clones in the sample, about 83% are singletons; the top ten hold roughly 3.2%. Sequenced material: PBMCs. These receptors were collected from a man aged 25 to 45 in good health and CMV-seronegative.

This clone turned up a few times. The rearrangement joins TRBV2 to TRBJ1-1; 10 bases are shared with TRBD1. Germline V gives CDR1 SNHLY, CDR2 FYNNEI. V gave up 2 bases and J gave up 4 bases; unmatched junction bases: 4. The CDR3 runs 15 residues. Written as DNA, the CDR3 is TGTGCCAGCAGTGAACATAGGACAGGGGGCACTGAAGCTTTCTTT. This sequence encodes CASSEHRTGGTEAFF.

The rearrangement uses TRBV28 and TRBJ1-5; 7 positions agree with TRBD1. V gave up 6 bases and J gave up 6 bases; unmatched junction bases: 8. The CDR3 totals 14 residues. CDR1 is MDHEN, CDR2 SYDVKM, per germline. CDR3 loop: CASRDRDLFQPQHF. For the CDR3, the DNA is TGTGCCAGCAGAGACAGGGATTTATTTCAGCCCCAGCATTTT.

The J gene is TRBJ2-3, the V gene TRBV29-1, with TRBD2 identical over 8 bases. Germline CDR1 is SQVTM and CDR2 is ANQGSEA. The CDR3 extends over 13 amino acids. V lost 6 bases, J lost 1 base, and 3 bases stayed unmatched. For the CDR3, the DNA is TGCAGCGTGATACTAGCGGGCACAGATACGCAGTATTTT. Encoded protein: CSVILAGTDTQYF.

The genes are TRBV18 and TRBJ2-7, with TRBD1 matching over 8 bases. Germline V lookup: CDR1 KGHSH, CDR2 LQKENI. The CDR3 spans 15 residues. Trimming removed 3 bases from V and 1 base from J; junction bases left unmatched: 5. The CDR3 reads CASSPRTGISYEQYF. The DNA for the CDR3 is TGTGCCAGCTCACCGAGGACAGGGATTTCCTACGAGCAGTACTTC.

V is TRBV19 and J is TRBJ2-7; D is unclear. The germline gives CDR1 LNHDA, CDR2 SQIVND (reference sequence). The V and J ends lost 3 bases and 3 bases respectively, with 12 bases between them. The CDR3 loop spans 14 amino acids. CDR3 loop: CASSISFSGYEQYF. CDR3 nucleotide sequence: TGTGCCAGTAGTATTAGTTTTTCGGGCTACGAGCAGTACTTC.

This chain uses TRBV4-3 with TRBJ2-1; TRBD2 matches at 14 bases. Germline CDR1 and CDR2: LGHNA and YSLEER. With 4 bases clipped from V and 12 bases from J, the junction kept 5 bases outside the gene matches. This CDR3 is built from 14 residues. DNA for the CDR3: TGCGCCAGCAGCCCGACTAGCGGGGGGGCGGGGCAGTTCTTC. Amino acid sequence: CASSPTSGGAGQFF.

The chain is built from TRBV30 and TRBJ2-5; 7 nucleotides line up with TRBD1. Germline trimming cut 3 bases from V and 4 bases from J; bases unmatched to any gene: 2. The CDR3 length is 12 residues. In germline, CDR1 is GTSNPN, CDR2 SVGIG (reference sequence). CDR3 coding DNA: TGTGCCTGGAGGCCAGGGGGAGAGACCCAGTACTTC. This codes for CAWRPGGETQYF.

Here the CDR3 DNA reads TGTGCCAGCACCCAGGCGGGGGTGGGCAATAATCAGCCCCAGCATTTT. This encodes CASTQAGVGNNQPQHF. The V gene is TRBV2, the J gene TRBJ1-5; possible D gene TRBD1, 5 bases. Trimming cost V 7 bases and J 4 bases, with 20 bases left between them. The germline gives CDR1 SNHLY, CDR2 FYNNEI. This CDR3 has 16 amino acids.

This rearrangement joins TRBV5-1 to TRBJ2-3; 10 nucleotides align to TRBD2. This CDR3 is 14 amino acids long. The J segment lost 0 bases and the V segment lost 6 bases, leaving 1 base of the junction unmatched. Germline CDR1 reads SGHRS; CDR2 reads YFSETQ. The CDR3 DNA reads TGCGCCAGCACACTAGCGGGAAGCACAGATACGCAGTATTTT. Encoded protein: CASTLAGSTDTQYF.

CDR3 in amino acids: CASSQDFLAGGRETQYF. The CDR3 DNA is TGCGCCAGCAGCCAAGACTTCCTAGCGGGGGGGCGTGAGACCCAGTACTTC. The rearrangement links TRBV4-1 to TRBJ2-5, with 12 bases aligning to TRBD2. Germline CDR1 MGHRA, CDR2 YSYEKL. With 0 bases clipped from V and 5 bases from J, the junction kept 7 bases outside the gene matches. The CDR3 sequence is 17 residues long.

This sequence joins TRBV5-1 and TRBJ2-7, with 7 bases aligning to TRBD1. The CDR3 consists of 19 residues. Trimming removed 0 bases from V and 3 bases from J; junction bases left unmatched: 18. Germline CDR1 and CDR2: SGHRS and YFSETQ. Here the CDR3 DNA reads TGCGCCAGCAGCTTGGGGGCGACAGGGACCACTAAGTTCCACTACGAGCAGTACTTC. Amino acids: CASSLGATGTTKFHYEQYF.

This chain connects TRBV7-8 to TRBJ1-6; 7 positions agree with TRBD1. The CDR3 is 16 amino acids. CDR1 and CDR2 from the germline V gene are SGHVS and FQNEAQ. V shed 5 bases and J 6 bases; nucleotides not matched to a gene: 10. The CDR3 DNA reads TGTGCCAGCAGCCAAATTCCGACAGGGATTAATTCACCCCTCCACTTT. This codes for CASSQIPTGINSPLHF.

V gene TRBV7-2 combines with J gene TRBJ2-1, with 12 bases lining up with TRBD2. Losses at the gene ends were 1 base for V and 9 bases for J; bases not matched to a gene: 7. This CDR3 region has 16 residues. The germline CDR1 and CDR2 sequences are SGHTA and FQGNSA. The CDR3 coding sequence is TGTGCCAGCAGCTTAGGGCTAGCGGGGGGGCACGGTGAGCAGTTCTTC. Translating it yields CASSLGLAGGHGEQFF.

Only one count was recorded for this clone. This chain uses TRBV5-4 with TRBJ2-1; 7 bases are a match to TRBD2. Per the germline V gene, CDR1 is SGHNT and CDR2 is YYREEE (reference sequence). The CDR3 loop spans 14 amino acids. Trimming cost V 2 bases and J 2 bases; bases outside gene matches: 1. CDR3 coding DNA: TGTGCCAGCAGCTTAGCGGGAACCTACAATGAGCAGTTCTTC. It encodes CASSLAGTYNEQFF. Drawing the rest from reference TRBV5-4 and TRBJ2-1, the complete variable domain is ETGVTQSPTHLIKTRGQQVTLRCSSQSGHNTVSWYQQALGQGPQFIFQYYREEENGRGNFPPRFSGLQFPNYSSELNVNALELDDSALYLCASSLAGTYNEQFFGPGTRLTVL.

This chain links TRBV4-2 with TRBJ2-6; maybe TRBD2 (7 bases). The V and J ends lost 0 bases and 3 bases respectively, with 15 bases between them. The CDR3 contains 18 residues. Germline V gene data show CDR1 as LGHNA and CDR2 as YNFKEQ. The CDR3 nucleotides are TGTGCCAGCAGCCAAGATTTGGGGGGGGGCAGTGGGGCCAACGTCCTGACTTTC. Its translation is CASSQDLGGGSGANVLTF.

V and J are TRBV10-3 and TRBJ1-1; tentative D call: TRBD1 (5 bases). Germline CDR1 reads ENHRY; CDR2 reads SYGVKD. V lost 3 bases to trimming and J lost 1 base, with 6 bases between them. The CDR3 consists of 13 residues. The CDR3 DNA sequence: TGTGCCATCAGTGACAGGGAGAACACTGAAGCTTTCTTT. Translated: CAISDRENTEAFF.